This TCR beta chain was sequenced during a study of long-term antiretroviral therapy in people with HIV (dated by TCRdb to between 2021 and 2024). Broadly, across the study: The earliest samples were collected approximately a decade before the 2015 WHO recommendation for immediate ART, a period when ART was typically delayed until CD4 counts fell. Whether ART initiation and durable HIV suppression were associated with changes in peripheral blood TRB repertoire composition and diversity was tested in a retrospective serial study. A total of 150 to 200 cryopreserved PBMC samples came from 30 or so adults with confirmed HIV infection and were collected serially over a mean of roughly six years (range 1-12). About 40% of the roughly 30 participants with HIV were female. No cross-contamination during QIAcube processing was shown when test extractions of a monoclonal T-cell line were performed alongside roughly 30 polyclonal samples. Results and caveats for the whole study, not just this receptor: Expanded TRB clones identified before ART initiation dominated the repertoire at all time points, although this dominance fluctuated and declined in many PLHIV after ART. Inferences about post-ART repertoire changes are limited because no data were available on ART adherence, viral resistance or therapy changes. A significant increase in TRB diversity was found to be associated with ART initiation, although TRB diversity was observed to remain significantly below that of transplant donor controls even after long-term ART. Since PBMC availability was limited, sequencing covered only the TCR beta chain, with no alpha chain pairing. CDR3 length ranges in HIV repertoires were narrower than in controls, and network structure suggested an antigen-experienced repertoire with only a slight naive shift after ART. Unsorted PBMC were profiled instead of sorted CD4+ and CD8+ T cells because pre-ART samples had limited cell numbers. Samples dated from the mid-2000s to the late 2010s, and the ART regimens used may be less effective than current ones.

The V and J ends are trimmed by 3 bases and 3 bases, leaving 6 bases between them. Spanning cysteine to phenylalanine, the CDR3 consists of 12 amino acids. The sequence is cut down to CDR3 DNA, 36 bases in frame from base 1. CDR1 and CDR2 are read off the germline V gene as SGHDN and FVKESK. In regard to this clone: Its specific antigen is unknown. No much larger clone exists at a distance of one base, and base qualities are not known.

Inclusion was restricted to participants for whom at least one PBMC sample before ART initiation and at least two post-ART samples were available. All participants with HIV were treated in the United States of America. Cryopreserved samples of roughly 0.95-10 million PBMC were thawed and washed before DNA extraction. At the time of the earliest PBMC sample for each participant with HIV, ages ranged from about 23 to 60 years. PBMC samples from each participant spanned 1-4 timepoints before ART initiation and 2-8 timepoints after ART initiation, with a median of 7 samples. Serial HIV viral load, CD4+ T-cell count, ART history and demographic data were obtained for every participant. Genomic DNA was extracted from unsorted PBMC with a Qiagen kit on a QIAcube, with processing performed in batches of 12 samples. Sequencing of the TRB variable region was done with the immunoSEQ hsTCRB v3.0 assay at survey level resolution. The target sequencing depth for TRB was about 40,000-55,000 T-cell genomes per sample. TRB libraries were pooled and sequenced on an Illumina MiSeq using a v3 150-cycle kit. The original pipeline was this. Repertoire analysis was run in R within a reproducible Nextflow workflow that covered QC, data transformation and analysis. LymphoSeq2, an R package for AIRR-Seq data exploration, was used to implement custom analyses. After excluding a few samples that yielded fewer than 5000 total TRB sequences, 150 to 200 HIV repertoires remained for analysis. Among the 170 to 200 HIV repertoires that were kept, approximately 61 were collected before ART initiation and roughly 130 were collected after ART initiation. Repertoires were downsampled to 5000 TRB nucleotide sequences, with summary statistics averaged over 100 downsampling iterations. The analysis kept only TRB sequences whose CDR3 regions were at least seven amino acids long. A Shannon entropy-derived clonality score and the Gini coefficient were used to measure diversity. In repertoire networks, the top 5000 CDR3 amino acid sequences were linked whenever an edit distance of one separated two sequences. For TRB CDR3 amino acid sequences, antigen specificity groups and MHC restriction were predicted with GLIPH2. To flag known associations with CMV, EBV, HIV or tissue antigens, CDR3 amino acid sequences were compared against VDJdb and McPAS-TCR. Pre-ART, post-ART and control groups were compared with Wilcoxon signed-rank tests and Holm-Bonferroni correction. TCRdb limited this immuneACCESS table to in-frame rearrangements with V and J called. A share of clones is missing; checked studies link under half to unresolved V genes, and the rest is unexplained. V, J and clone size reflect that table, while D and trimming were determined from the DNA. This sample has 42,000 or so clones in its table, and around nine tenths of those were observed once. The ten most abundant clones make up around 5.1% of the sample.

The sample was unsorted PBMCs, taken 0.1 years before starting antiretroviral therapy. This clonotype originated in a woman aged 45 to 65 with HIV. The rearranged segments are TRBV14 and TRBJ2-7; no D gene call is confident. The CDR3 protein: CASSQTRYEQYF. The nucleotide sequence is TGTGCCAGCAGCCAGACTCGCTACGAGCAGTACTTC.